These T cell receptor beta chains were read from a single sample in a study of T cell responses to AZD1222 COVID-19 vaccine. Using immunoSEQ multiplex PCR, the repertoire was profiled, and TCRdb retains in-frame clones only, with some absent. The sample lists roughly 130,000 clones; approximately 92% were seen once. The sample in question was peripheral blood, obtained on day 0 of AZD1222 vaccination. These TCRs come from an adult in good health. Both conserved end residues are part of each CDR3. The D gene is left open where the match is weak. Clone sizes are given selectively: once, few, many, or a class where the clone is expanded.

D gene,clone size,V gene,J gene,CDR3 protein,CDR3 DNA
TRBD2,-,TRBV4-1,TRBJ2-1,CASSQLTSKGFNEQFF,TGCGCCAGCAGCCAGTTGACTAGCAAGGGATTCAATGAGCAGTTCTTC
TRBD1,-,TRBV28,TRBJ1-4,CASSSQGADEKLFF,TGTGCCAGCAGTTCACAGGGGGCTGATGAAAAACTGTTTTTT
-,-,TRBV7-3,TRBJ1-4,CASSLKGPALGEKLFF,TGTGCCAGCAGCTTAAAAGGCCCGGCGTTGGGCGAAAAACTGTTTTTT
TRBD1,-,TRBV19,TRBJ2-7,CASSPQTGAEQYF,TGTGCCAGTAGTCCCCAGACAGGGGCCGAGCAGTACTTC
TRBD1,-,TRBV7-3,TRBJ2-2,CASSRDRVNGELFF,TGTGCCAGCAGCCGGGACAGGGTGAACGGGGAGCTGTTTTTT
-,-,TRBV4-1,TRBJ2-7,CASSQGLERALYEQYF,TGCGCCAGCAGCCAAGGGTTGGAGCGGGCCCTCTACGAGCAGTACTTC
TRBD2,few,TRBV5-7,TRBJ2-7,CASSFFGGLAGDPYEQYF,TGTGCCAGCAGCTTTTTTGGAGGACTAGCGGGGGACCCCTACGAGCAGTACTTC
-,-,TRBV7-3,TRBJ2-5,CASSLSAGETQYF,TGTGCCAGCAGCCTGTCGGCTGGGGAGACCCAGTACTTC
-,once,TRBV6-2/TRBV6-3,TRBJ2-7,CASSFPGTSPYEQYF,TGTGCCAGCAGTTTCCCCGGGACTTCCCCCTACGAGCAGTACTTC
-,-,TRBV10-3,TRBJ1-2,CAISERNYGYTF,TGTGCCATCAGTGAGCGCAACTATGGCTACACCTTC
-,-,TRBV2,TRBJ2-5,CASRPPAQETQYF,TGTGCCAGCAGGCCGCCAGCCCAAGAGACCCAGTACTTC
TRBD2,-,TRBV3-1/TRBV3-2,TRBJ2-3,CASSQRTRSGDTQYF,TGTGCCAGCAGCCAAAGGACTAGGTCGGGAGATACGCAGTATTTT
-,-,TRBV21-1,TRBJ1-4,CASSKGTGRGTNEKLFF,TGTGCCAGCAGCAAAGGGACAGGGAGAGGGACTAATGAAAAACTGTTTTTT
TRBD1,once,TRBV9,TRBJ2-2,CASRGGTGNTGELFF,TGTGCCAGCAGAGGGGGGACAGGGAACACCGGGGAGCTGTTTTTT
TRBD1,-,TRBV28,TRBJ2-1,CASSGAGGRSYNEQFF,TGTGCCAGCAGTGGGGCAGGGGGTCGGTCCTACAATGAGCAGTTCTTC
-,-,TRBV9,TRBJ1-4,CASSVDPGVNNEKLFF,TGTGCCAGCAGCGTAGATCCGGGGGTCAATAATGAAAAACTGTTTTTT
-,-,TRBV3-1/TRBV3-2,TRBJ1-2,CASSSKSWWGYTF,TGTGCCAGCAGCTCGAAGTCGTGGTGGGGCTACACCTTC
TRBD2,-,TRBV7-8,TRBJ2-7,CASSPAGGHSYEQYF,TGTGCCAGCAGCCCGGCGGGGGGCCACTCCTACGAGCAGTACTTC
TRBD2,-,TRBV7-2,TRBJ2-5,CASSRIGTSAQETQYF,TGTGCCAGCAGCCGTATCGGGACTAGCGCTCAAGAGACCCAGTACTTC
TRBD2,-,TRBV27,TRBJ2-1,CASRPGTRAYNEQFF,TGTGCCAGCAGGCCCGGGACTAGAGCTTACAATGAGCAGTTCTTC
-,-,TRBV27,TRBJ1-1,CASSLGQGPNTEAFF,TGTGCCAGCAGTTTAGGTCAGGGCCCAAACACTGAAGCTTTCTTT
TRBD1,-,TRBV7-2,TRBJ1-2,CASSLSGTGLNYGYTF,TGTGCCAGCAGCTTATCGGGGACAGGCCTTAACTATGGCTACACCTTC
TRBD1,-,TRBV28,TRBJ1-1,CASSLGSHRGGEAFF,TGTGCCAGCAGTTTGGGCTCCCACAGGGGGGGAGAAGCTTTCTTT
-,-,TRBV6-4,TRBJ2-3,CAIVRATDTQYF,TGTGCCATCGTCAGGGCCACAGATACGCAGTATTTT
-,once,TRBV6-5,TRBJ2-7,CASGRGRFYEQYF,TGTGCCAGCGGCAGGGGCAGGTTCTACGAGCAGTACTTC
-,-,TRBV3-1/TRBV3-2,TRBJ1-6,CASSQARDLGFNSPLHF,TGTGCCAGCAGCCAGGCTCGGGACTTGGGGTTTAATTCACCCCTCCACTTT
-,-,TRBV13,TRBJ2-7,CASSLVPGAHEQYF,TGTGCCAGCAGCTTAGTTCCAGGGGCCCACGAGCAGTACTTC
TRBD1,-,TRBV6-5,TRBJ1-4,CASSRRQGGEKLFF,TGTGCCAGCAGTAGACGACAGGGGGGTGAAAAACTGTTTTTT
-,-,TRBV7-2,TRBJ1-5,CASSQTSDQPQHF,TGTGCCAGCAGCCAGACTTCCGATCAGCCCCAGCATTTT
-,-,TRBV12-3/TRBV12-4,TRBJ1-5,CASRSSAQPQHF,TGTGCCAGCAGGAGTTCCGCTCAGCCCCAGCATTTT
TRBD1,-,TRBV10-1,TRBJ1-5,CASVSQTGVLYSNQPQHF,TGCGCCAGCGTAAGCCAAACAGGGGTCCTCTATAGCAATCAGCCCCAGCATTTT
TRBD1,once,TRBV6-5,TRBJ1-5,CASRQGKEQPQHF,TGTGCCAGCAGACAGGGGAAGGAACAGCCCCAGCATTTT
-,-,TRBV18,TRBJ2-3,CASSPPGADTQYF,TGTGCCAGCTCACCACCAGGGGCAGATACGCAGTATTTT
TRBD2,-,TRBV6-2/TRBV6-3,TRBJ2-7,CASSYSGLAVALHF,TGTGCCAGCAGTTACTCGGGACTAGCGGTGGCCCTGCACTTC
TRBD1,-,TRBV2,TRBJ2-1,CASSGSRDRGRSYNEQFF,TGTGCCAGCAGTGGCAGTCGGGACAGGGGAAGGTCCTACAATGAGCAGTTCTTC
TRBD1,-,TRBV14,TRBJ1-2,CASSQADSYRGGYGYTF,TGTGCCAGCAGCCAGGCCGATTCTTACAGGGGGGGCTATGGCTACACCTTC
TRBD1,-,TRBV19,TRBJ2-1,CASSRQGTSYNEQFF,TGTGCCAGTAGTCGACAGGGTACATCCTACAATGAGCAGTTCTTC
-,-,TRBV21-1,TRBJ1-2,CASSKVSFSRAMDDRNYGYTF,TGTGCCAGCAGCAAAGTAAGCTTCTCGAGGGCAATGGATGACCGTAACTATGGCTACACCTTC
-,-,TRBV28,TRBJ1-6,CASRRGYRQSSYNSPLHF,TGTGCCAGCAGGAGGGGATACAGGCAGAGCTCCTATAATTCACCCCTCCACTTT
-,-,TRBV15,TRBJ2-3,CATSRDLAVGVSTDTQYF,TGTGCCACCAGCAGAGATCTGGCGGTAGGGGTTAGCACAGATACGCAGTATTTT
-,-,TRBV2,TRBJ1-5,CASSPYQEYSNQPQHF,TGTGCCAGCAGCCCCTACCAGGAGTATAGCAATCAGCCCCAGCATTTT
-,-,TRBV7-9,TRBJ1-3,CASSSTGGRVGGNTIYF,TGTGCCAGCAGCTCCACCGGGGGTAGGGTTGGAGGAAACACCATATATTTT
-,-,TRBV6-5,TRBJ2-7,CASSHGSREQYF,TGTGCCAGCAGCCACGGGTCGCGCGAGCAGTACTTC
TRBD1,-,TRBV25-1,TRBJ1-4,CASSEPGQGAVNEKLFF,TGTGCCAGCAGTGAACCGGGACAGGGGGCGGTTAATGAAAAACTGTTTTTT
-,-,TRBV28,TRBJ1-5,CASSFTPSWTVANQPQHF,TGTGCCAGCAGTTTTACCCCTTCTTGGACAGTGGCTAATCAGCCCCAGCATTTT
-,-,TRBV11-2,TRBJ1-4,CASSLQGTGTHEKLFF,TGTGCCAGCAGCTTACAGGGGACCGGGACCCATGAAAAACTGTTTTTT
-,-,TRBV27,TRBJ1-2,CASSLTVGSYGYTF,TGTGCCAGCAGTTTAACTGTGGGGAGCTATGGCTACACCTTC
-,-,TRBV27,TRBJ2-1,CASSLFPTRSSYNEQFF,TGTGCCAGCAGTTTATTCCCGACTAGGAGCTCCTACAATGAGCAGTTCTTC
-,-,TRBV28,TRBJ1-3,CASSLGSVLTGNTIYF,TGTGCCAGCAGTTTAGGGTCCGTACTAACTGGAAACACCATATATTTT
-,-,TRBV9,TRBJ2-1,CASSVFDGYNEQFF,TGTGCCAGCAGCGTATTTGATGGATACAATGAGCAGTTCTTC
TRBD2,-,TRBV6-5,TRBJ2-3,CASTAGGSNTDTQYF,TGTGCCTCGACGGCGGGGGGCTCGAACACAGATACGCAGTATTTT
TRBD1,once,TRBV9,TRBJ1-2,CASSVGQGVYGYTF,TGTGCCAGCAGCGTAGGACAGGGAGTTTATGGCTACACCTTC
-,-,TRBV5-1,TRBJ2-7,CASSSGLVGYEQYF,TGCGCCAGCAGCTCGGGACTGGTGGGCTACGAGCAGTACTTC
-,-,TRBV28,TRBJ2-7,CASSFLAEAYEQYF,TGTGCCAGCAGTTTCTTGGCAGAGGCCTACGAGCAGTACTTC
TRBD1,-,TRBV5-1,TRBJ1-3,CASSLGPQGADGNTIYF,TGCGCCAGCAGCTTGGGACCGCAGGGGGCGGATGGAAACACCATATATTTT